This T cell receptor (beta chain) originates from a study of cytomegalovirus exposure and HLA in healthy donors. The CDR3 has 16 amino acids. The V segment lost 2 bases and the J segment 0 bases; nucleotides outside the gene matches: 5. The germline gives CDR1 ENHRY, CDR2 SYGVKD. Study outcomes and limitations: It was only CMV serostatus that was available as immune exposure information. A prior analysis recorded that most TCR beta V segments were productive about 87% or about 30% of the time.

PCR used 60 Vbeta primers and 13 Jbeta primers. Produced via immunoSEQ multiplex PCR; TCRdb's table is partial and in-frame only. The table includes 200,000 to 250,000 clones, 77% detected once. On this clone: The antigen is unknown.

V and J are TRBV10-3 and TRBJ2-3; 7 bases are a match to TRBD2. The sequence came from a woman between 55 and 75 years old in good health and CMV-seropositive. Specimen: PBMCs. CDR3 sequence reads: CAISERSGGSTDTQYF. The CDR3 DNA reads as TGTGCCATCAGTGAGCGATCGGGGGGAAGCACAGATACGCAGTATTTT.